The 19 T cell receptor beta chains given below trace back to one sample, sequenced in a study of blood T cell repertoires in COVID-19. Using immunoSEQ multiplex PCR, the repertoire was profiled, and TCRdb retains in-frame clones only, with some absent. Among about 250,000 clones listed, approximately 89% were seen once. Sample: peripheral blood. The receptors originated from a woman in her sixties or seventies who had recovered from COVID-19.

The J gene is TRBJ2-5, the V gene TRBV2; 10 bases map to TRBD1. Germline-derived CDR1 and CDR2 are SNHLY and FYNNEI. The junction had 5 bases not matched to a gene; V was cut back by 5 bases and J by 5 bases. There are 14 residues in the CDR3. In DNA form, the CDR3 reads TGTGCCAGCAGTAGGCGACAGGGGGCGGAGACCCAGTACTTC. Translated, it gives CASSRRQGAETQYF. The whole variable domain, remainder taken from reference TRBV2 and TRBJ2-5, is EPEVTQTPSHQVTQMGQEVILRCVPISNHLYFYWYRQILGQKVEFLVSFYNNEISEKSEIFDDQFSVERPDGSNFTLKIRSTKLEDSAMYFCASSRRQGAETQYFGPGTRLLVL.

V and J are TRBV27 and TRBJ2-7, with 7 bases that match TRBD1. This CDR3 spans 16 amino acids. Germline CDR1 MNHEY, CDR2 SMNVEV (reference sequence). The V segment lost 7 bases and the J segment 4 bases; nucleotides outside the gene matches: 16. CDR3 sequence: CASTQGTASLPYEQYF. The CDR3 nucleotides are TGTGCCAGCACCCAAGGGACAGCGAGTCTCCCTTACGAGCAGTACTTC.

The chain joins TRBV5-1 to TRBJ2-6, with D uncertain. Germline V CDR1 and CDR2: SGHRS, YFSETQ. The CDR3 spans 15 residues. V lost 1 base and J lost 2, with 7 bases in between. The CDR3, as DNA: TGCGCCAGCAGCTTGACCCAGGCTGGGGCCAACGTCCTGACTTTC. Its protein product is CASSLTQAGANVLTF.

The V call is TRBV19, the J call TRBJ2-1; 7 nucleotides align to TRBD2. The trim removed 3 bases at V and 7 bases at J, leaving 9 bases unmatched. Germline V gene lookup returns CDR1 LNHDA and CDR2 SQIVND (reference sequence). CDR3 size: 15 residues. The CDR3 coding sequence is TGTGCCAGTAGTATCCTCGGGGGGACCCAAAATGAGCAGTTCTTC. Translating gives CASSILGGTQNEQFF.

The chain has TRBV28 and TRBJ2-1, with 9 bases identical to TRBD2. The CDR3 is 16 residues long. Germline CDR1 MDHEN, CDR2 SYDVKM. V dropped 5 bases and J dropped 8; count of bases not matched to a gene: 13. CDR3: CASSPRAGGPSDEQFF. In DNA, the CDR3 is TGTGCCAGCAGTCCGAGGGCGGGGGGGCCGAGCGATGAGCAGTTCTTC.

The chain has TRBV24-1 and TRBJ2-3; 10 nucleotides match TRBD2. Germline CDR1 reads KGHDR; CDR2 reads SFDVKD. CDR3 length equals 16 residues. V lost 4 bases to trimming and J lost 1 base; unmatched junction nucleotides: 4. The CDR3 region is CATSEYTSGGTDTQYF. Written as DNA, the CDR3 is TGTGCCACCAGTGAATATACTAGCGGGGGCACAGATACGCAGTATTTT.

The V and J genes are TRBV2 and TRBJ2-7, with 10 bases aligning to TRBD1. J lost 6 bases, V lost 4 bases, and 9 bases had no gene match. Germline V CDR1 and CDR2: SNHLY, FYNNEI. This CDR3 has 15 residues. CDR3 nucleotide sequence: TGTGCCAGCAGTGTCAGACAGGGGGCGCCGGGCGAGCAGTACTTC. Translating gives CASSVRQGAPGEQYF.

The chain is built from TRBV6-5 and TRBJ1-2, with 12 bases matching TRBD1. The germline gives CDR1 MNHEY, CDR2 SVGAGI. This CDR3 is built from 15 residues. V lost 2 bases to trimming and J lost 8 bases; unmatched junction nucleotides: 6. DNA for the CDR3: TGTGCCAGCAGTTACCCGGGACAGGGGGCGCGGGGCTACACCTTC. Amino acid sequence: CASSYPGQGARGYTF.

This chain links TRBV29-1 with TRBJ2-7, with 7 bases lining up with TRBD2. This CDR3 comprises 13 residues. Trimming cost V 7 bases and J 2 bases; bases outside gene matches: 8. Germline values: CDR1 SQVTM, CDR2 ANQGSEA. The CDR3 loop is CSAREDIPYEQYF. In nucleotides, the CDR3 is TGCAGCGCCCGGGAGGACATTCCCTACGAGCAGTACTTC.

J is TRBJ1-4 and V is TRBV10-3, with 8 bases that match TRBD1. The CDR3 runs to 15 residues. The germline V gene has CDR1 ENHRY and CDR2 SYGVKD. Trimming cost V 5 bases and J 1 base; bases outside gene matches: 3. The CDR3 here is CAISSTGGTNEKLFF. The CDR3, as DNA: TGTGCCATCAGTTCTACAGGGGGAACTAATGAAAAACTGTTTTTT.

The chain employs TRBV7-3 and TRBJ1-2, with D perhaps TRBD1 (6 bases). V was clipped by 0 bases and J by 4 bases, with 9 bases between them. Germline CDR1 and CDR2: SGHTA and FQGTGA. This CDR3 has 14 amino acids. The CDR3 DNA sequence: TGTGCCAGCAGCTTAACCCGGACAGCCTATGGCTACACCTTC. It is translated as CASSLTRTAYGYTF.

The chain couples TRBV3-1 (or the pseudogene TRBV3-2) to TRBJ2-5; TRBD2 agrees at 11 bases. V was clipped by 4 bases and J by 4 bases; unmatched bases: 5. Germline V gene lookup returns CDR1 LGHDT and CDR2 YNNKEL (reference sequence). The CDR3 loop spans 15 amino acids. This CDR3 is CASSLSTSGGETQYF. CDR3 coding DNA: TGTGCCAGCAGCCTAAGTACTAGCGGGGGAGAGACCCAGTACTTC.

V usage is TRBV7-2 and J usage is TRBJ2-1, with TRBD2 as a possible D gene (7 bases). The CDR3 spans 15 residues. Trimming shortened V by 5 bases and J by 7 bases, and 18 bases separated the two germline ends. CDR1 SGHTA and CDR2 FQGNSA come from the germline V gene. The CDR3 region has the DNA TGTGCCAGCAGCCCCCACGCGGGGGCGTCTAATGAGCAGTTCTTC. Protein: CASSPHAGASNEQFF.

The chain links TRBV28 to TRBJ1-1; 12 nucleotides line up with TRBD1. V dropped 5 bases and J dropped 5; count of bases not matched to a gene: 15. The CDR3 extends over 18 amino acids. Germline-derived CDR1 and CDR2 are MDHEN and SYDVKM. The CDR3 DNA reads TGTGCCAGCAGTAGTTACGGGACAGGGGGCGCGGAGGGGACTGAAGCTTTCTTT. Residues: CASSSYGTGGAEGTEAFF. Complete variable domain (other parts from reference TRBV28 and TRBJ1-1): DVKVTQSSRYLVKRTGEKVFLECVQDMDHENMFWYRQDPGLGLRLIYFSYDVKMKEKGDIPEGYSVSREKKERFSLILESASTNQTSMYLCASSSYGTGGAEGTEAFFGQGTRLTVV.

The chain carries TRBV25-1 and TRBJ2-7; 7 bases map to TRBD1. CDR1 and CDR2 (germline): MGHDK, SYGVNS. The CDR3 covers 13 residues. The ends lost 6 bases at V and 5 bases at J; junction bases unmatched: 7. In DNA, the CDR3 is TGTGCCAGCAGAGCTGACAGGGCCCACGAGCAGTACTTC. Translated: CASRADRAHEQYF.

There are a few counts of this clone. The J gene is TRBJ2-1, the V gene TRBV27, with 10 bases lining up with TRBD2. This CDR3 is built from 20 residues. Per germline, CDR1 MNHEY and CDR2 SMNVEV (reference sequence). V lost 8 bases and J lost 5; bases outside the gene matches: 24. The DNA for the CDR3 is TGTGCCAGCCCACCATTCGCGGGGGCTCCAGCAGCGGGGGGGAACAATGAGCAGTTCTTC. The encoded protein is CASPPFAGAPAAGGNNEQFF.

This rearrangement joins TRBV20-1 to TRBJ2-2; a possible D gene is TRBD1 (6 bases). Trimming removed 4 bases from V and 6 bases from J, with 6 bases in between. Per the germline V gene, CDR1 is DFQATT and CDR2 is SNEGSKA (reference sequence). The CDR3 length is 11 residues. CDR3 in DNA: TGCAGTGCTAAGGGGGCCGGGGAGCTGTTTTTT. It encodes CSAKGAGELFF.

This chain uses TRBV5-1 with TRBJ1-1, with D possibly TRBD1 on 6 matching bases. V dropped 0 bases and J dropped 1 base, with 7 bases sitting between them. Germline V lookup: CDR1 SGHRS, CDR2 YFSETQ. There are 14 residues in the CDR3. The CDR3: CASSLEGQNTEAFF. CDR3 in DNA: TGCGCCAGCAGCTTGGAGGGACAGAACACTGAAGCTTTCTTT.

The chain links TRBV7-3 to TRBJ2-2; 7 bases align to TRBD2. Per the germline V gene, CDR1 is SGHTA and CDR2 is FQGTGA. CDR3 size: 15 residues. With 4 bases clipped from V and 8 bases from J, the junction kept 10 bases outside the gene matches. The CDR3: CASSYSGTSSGELFF. CDR3 DNA sequence: TGTGCCAGCAGCTACAGCGGGACCTCATCGGGGGAGCTGTTTTTT.